Listed here is a single TCR beta chain. This entry comes from a study of OX40 agonist ivuxolimab in advanced cancers. The CDR3 has 12 residues. Germline CDR1 reads MNHEY; CDR2 reads SMNVEV (reference sequence). With 4 bases removed from V and 6 bases from J, the gap between germline ends came to 6 bases. TCRdb's table, derived via immunoSEQ multiplex PCR, lists solely in-frame clones and lacks some. The sample records tens of thousands of clones, roughly nine tenths being singletons. J is TRBJ2-2 and V is TRBV27; D might be TRBD1 or TRBD2, each matching 5 bases. Material: CD4+ or CD8+ T cells sorted from blood, obtained in a trial of the OX40 agonist ivuxolimab. The sequence came from an adult with an advanced solid tumor such as melanoma, head and neck, liver or kidney cancer. CDR3 DNA: TGTGCCAGCAGTTGGGGGTCCGGGGAGCTGTTTTTT. It encodes CASSWGSGELFF.